This T cell receptor beta chain was sequenced for a study of cytomegalovirus exposure and HLA in healthy donors. This clone has a handful of counts. Its antigen is still unknown. Study-level results: In vitro work confirmed that a few CMV-associated chains recognize CMV antigens. Cytomegalovirus-associated TCR beta chains were listed, numbering approximately 150.

Some clones are missing from TCRdb's copy, which holds only in-frame ones; the method was immunoSEQ multiplex PCR. The table lists about 190,000 clones, approximately 88% of them singletons. In germline, CDR1 is SGHNT, CDR2 YYREEE (reference sequence). Trimming removed 4 bases at V and 4 bases at J, with 14 bases between. The CDR3 contains 15 residues. The sequencing sample was made of PBMCs. The sequence was collected from a man between 18 and 35 years old in good health and CMV-seropositive. This chain uses TRBV5-4 with TRBJ2-2; maybe TRBD2 (5 bases). The DNA for the CDR3 is TGTGCCAGCAGCCCGGGGTCGGGGTTCACCGGGGAGCTGTTTTTT. It translates to CASSPGSGFTGELFF.